Sequencing of this TCR beta chain was carried out in a study of T-cell memory formation after mild COVID-19. Study details: Largely donor-specific sequence clusters came from two donors. Findings of the study overall: Later expanders leaned CD4+, whereas clones that contracted between day 15 and 85 were balanced CD4/CD8.

This CDR3 contains 17 residues. The ends were cut back, 8 bases at V and 6 bases at J, with 27 bases in the middle. This clonotype was counted only a few times. Its antigen is not identified. Amplification by 5'RACE using constant-segment primers produced TCR alpha and TCR beta cDNA libraries that carried sample barcodes and UMIs. In TCRdb, the 5' RACE reads were re-called with MiXCR into one record per CDR3 protein. The table shows about 450,000 distinct CDR3 sequences, with less than 25% occurring only once. The sequencing sample was made of PBMCs or a T cell subset sorted from them (not recorded which). This sequence originates from an adult woman who had mild COVID-19 (a few samples of this study predate the infection). Cell type and time point are not known. The chain employs TRBV12-3 or TRBV12-4 and TRBJ2-3, with D perhaps matching TRBD1 (7 bases). The CDR3 sequence is CASRPLSAQGGRDTQYF. The CDR3 nucleotides are TGTGCCAGCCGACCTCTTTCGGCTCAGGGGGGTCGGGATACGCAGTATTTT.